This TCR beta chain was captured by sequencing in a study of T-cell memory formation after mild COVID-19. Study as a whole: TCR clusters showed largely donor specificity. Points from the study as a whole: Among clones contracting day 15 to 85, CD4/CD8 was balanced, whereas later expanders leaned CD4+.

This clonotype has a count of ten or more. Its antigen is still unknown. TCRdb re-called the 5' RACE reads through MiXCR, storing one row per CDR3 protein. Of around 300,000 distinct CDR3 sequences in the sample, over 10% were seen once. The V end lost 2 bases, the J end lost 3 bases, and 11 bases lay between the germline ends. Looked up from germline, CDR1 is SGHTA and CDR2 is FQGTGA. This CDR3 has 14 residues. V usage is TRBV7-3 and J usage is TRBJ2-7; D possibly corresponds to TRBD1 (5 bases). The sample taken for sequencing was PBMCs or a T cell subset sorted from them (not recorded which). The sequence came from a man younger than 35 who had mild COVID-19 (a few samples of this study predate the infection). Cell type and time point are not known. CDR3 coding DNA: TGTGCCAGCAGCTTACACCCAGGGCGCTACGAGCAGTACGTC. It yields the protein CASSLHPGRYEQYV.